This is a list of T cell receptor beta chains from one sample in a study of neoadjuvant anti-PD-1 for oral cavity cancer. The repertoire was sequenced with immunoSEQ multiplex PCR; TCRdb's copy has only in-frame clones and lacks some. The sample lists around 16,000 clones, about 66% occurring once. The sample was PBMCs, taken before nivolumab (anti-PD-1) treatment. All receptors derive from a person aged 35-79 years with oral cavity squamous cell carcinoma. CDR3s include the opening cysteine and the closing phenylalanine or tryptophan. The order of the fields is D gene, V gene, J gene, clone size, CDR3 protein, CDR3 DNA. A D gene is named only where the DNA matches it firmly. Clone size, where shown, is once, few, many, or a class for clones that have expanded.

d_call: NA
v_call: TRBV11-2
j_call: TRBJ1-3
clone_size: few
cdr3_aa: CASSFPDTIYF
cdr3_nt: TGTGCCAGCAGCTTTCCAGACACCATATATTTT

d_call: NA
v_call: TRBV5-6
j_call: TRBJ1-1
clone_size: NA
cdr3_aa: CASSLGGNTEAFF
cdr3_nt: TGTGCCAGCAGCTTGGGGGGGAACACTGAAGCTTTCTTT

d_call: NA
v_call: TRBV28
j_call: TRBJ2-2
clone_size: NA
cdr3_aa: CASSLWATGFANTGELFF
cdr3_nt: TGTGCCAGCAGTTTATGGGCGACGGGATTCGCGAACACCGGGGAGCTGTTTTTT

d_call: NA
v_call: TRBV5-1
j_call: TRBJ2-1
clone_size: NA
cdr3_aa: CASSLVGQSYNEQFF
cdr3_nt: TGCGCCAGCAGCTTGGTTGGCCAATCCTACAATGAGCAGTTCTTC

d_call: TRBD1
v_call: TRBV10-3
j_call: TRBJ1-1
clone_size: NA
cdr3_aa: CAISGGTDYTEAFF
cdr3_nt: TGTGCCATCAGTGGCGGGACAGACTACACTGAAGCTTTCTTT

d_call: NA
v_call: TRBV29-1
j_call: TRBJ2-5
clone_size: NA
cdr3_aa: CSVERTAQETQYF
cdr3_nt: TGCAGCGTTGAAAGGACAGCCCAAGAGACCCAGTACTTC

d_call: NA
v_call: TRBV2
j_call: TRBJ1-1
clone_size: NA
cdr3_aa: CASTAGPSGTEAFF
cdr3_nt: TGTGCCAGCACCGCCGGGCCCTCGGGCACTGAAGCTTTCTTT

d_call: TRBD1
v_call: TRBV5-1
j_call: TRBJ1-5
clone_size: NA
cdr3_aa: CASSSTGGAEQPQHF
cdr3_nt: TGCGCCAGCAGCTCCACAGGGGGCGCAGAGCAGCCCCAGCATTTT

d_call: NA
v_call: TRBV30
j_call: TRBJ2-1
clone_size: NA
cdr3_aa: CAWSVQYNEQFF
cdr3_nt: TGTGCCTGGAGTGTACAGTACAATGAGCAGTTCTTC

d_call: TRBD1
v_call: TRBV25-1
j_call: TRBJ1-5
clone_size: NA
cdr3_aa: CASSGTGGGVNQPQHF
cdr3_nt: TGTGCCAGCAGTGGGACAGGGGGGGGTGTCAATCAGCCCCAGCATTTT

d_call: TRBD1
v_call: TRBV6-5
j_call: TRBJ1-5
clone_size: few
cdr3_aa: CASSYGGQGYQPQHF
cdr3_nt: TGTGCCAGCAGTTACGGCGGACAGGGGTATCAGCCCCAGCATTTT

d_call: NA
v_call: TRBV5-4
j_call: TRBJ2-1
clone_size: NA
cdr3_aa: CASSPGPGVNEQFF
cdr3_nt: TGTGCCAGCAGCCCGGGCCCAGGGGTTAATGAGCAGTTCTTC

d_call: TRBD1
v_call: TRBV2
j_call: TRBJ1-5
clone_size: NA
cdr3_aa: CASNTEGARQPQHF
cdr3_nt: TGTGCCAGCAACACCGAGGGGGCAAGGCAGCCCCAGCATTTT

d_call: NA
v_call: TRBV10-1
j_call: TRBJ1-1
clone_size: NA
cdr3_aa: CASSEGRWTEAFF
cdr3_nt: TGCGCCAGCAGTGAAGGTCGGTGGACTGAAGCTTTCTTT

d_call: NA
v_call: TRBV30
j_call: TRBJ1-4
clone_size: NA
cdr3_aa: CAWSAGSGGSGEKLFF
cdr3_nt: TGTGCCTGGAGTGCCGGAAGTGGTGGATCTGGCGAAAAACTGTTTTTT

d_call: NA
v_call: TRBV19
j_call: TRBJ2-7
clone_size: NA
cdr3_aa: CASSIGTGQSSYEQYF
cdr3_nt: TGTGCCAGTAGTATAGGGACCGGACAGAGCTCCTACGAGCAGTACTTC

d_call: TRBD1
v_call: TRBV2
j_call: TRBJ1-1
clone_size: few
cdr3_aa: CASSLRGQGGTEAFF
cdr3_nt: TGTGCCAGCAGCCTTCGGGGACAGGGGGGCACTGAAGCTTTCTTT

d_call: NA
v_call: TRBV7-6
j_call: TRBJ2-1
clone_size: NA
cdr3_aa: CASSSLGGIYEQFF
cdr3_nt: TGTGCCAGCAGCTCATTAGGCGGAATATATGAGCAGTTCTTC

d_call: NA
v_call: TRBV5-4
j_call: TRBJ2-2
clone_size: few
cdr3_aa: CASSLGPEVAGELFF
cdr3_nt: TGTGCCAGCAGCTTGGGGCCCGAAGTCGCCGGGGAGCTGTTTTTT

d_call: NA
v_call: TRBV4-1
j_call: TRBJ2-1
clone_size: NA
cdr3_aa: CASSQDRNTYNEQFF
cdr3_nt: TGCGCCAGCAGCCAAGATCGGAATACCTACAATGAGCAGTTCTTC

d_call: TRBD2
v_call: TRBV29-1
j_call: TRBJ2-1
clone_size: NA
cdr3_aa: CSVSLIAGEVSNEQFF
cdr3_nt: TGCAGCGTCTCACTAATAGCGGGTGAGGTCAGTAATGAGCAGTTCTTC

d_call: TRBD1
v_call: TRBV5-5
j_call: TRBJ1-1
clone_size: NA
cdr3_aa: CASSWGTGRANTEAFF
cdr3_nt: TGTGCCAGCAGCTGGGGGACAGGTCGAGCGAACACTGAAGCTTTCTTT

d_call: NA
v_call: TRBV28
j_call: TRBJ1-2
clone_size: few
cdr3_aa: CASSFTHGYTF
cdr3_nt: TGTGCCAGCAGTTTTACCCATGGCTACACCTTC

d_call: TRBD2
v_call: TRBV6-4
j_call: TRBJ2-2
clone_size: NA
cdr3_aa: CASSDGGSYTGELFF
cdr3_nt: TGTGCCAGCAGTGACGGCGGGAGTTATACCGGGGAGCTGTTTTTT

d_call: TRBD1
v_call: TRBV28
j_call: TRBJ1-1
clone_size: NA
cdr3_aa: CASTLPTGGAWDTEAFF
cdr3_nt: TGTGCCAGCACCCTCCCGACAGGGGGCGCTTGGGACACTGAAGCTTTCTTT

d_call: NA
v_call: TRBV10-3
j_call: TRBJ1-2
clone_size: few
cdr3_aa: CAISDAVFLSYTF
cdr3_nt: TGTGCCATCAGTGATGCGGTCTTCCTAAGCTACACCTTC

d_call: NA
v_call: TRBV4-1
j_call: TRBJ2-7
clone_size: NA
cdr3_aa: CASSLYPLDEQYF
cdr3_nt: TGCGCCAGCAGCCTCTATCCTCTCGACGAGCAGTACTTC

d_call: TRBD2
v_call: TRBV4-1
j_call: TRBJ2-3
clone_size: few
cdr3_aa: CASSATTSEADTQYF
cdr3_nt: TGCGCCAGCAGCGCAACGACTAGCGAGGCAGATACGCAGTATTTT

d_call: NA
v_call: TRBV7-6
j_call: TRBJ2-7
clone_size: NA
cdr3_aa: CASRDATDEQYF
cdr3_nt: TGTGCCAGCAGGGACGCTACGGACGAGCAGTACTTC

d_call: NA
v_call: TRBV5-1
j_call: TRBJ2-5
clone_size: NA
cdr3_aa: CASSQTASGETQYF
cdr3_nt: TGCGCCAGCAGCCAAACAGCCTCCGGGGAGACCCAGTACTTC

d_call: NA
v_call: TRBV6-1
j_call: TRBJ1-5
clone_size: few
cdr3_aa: CASTERGNQPQHF
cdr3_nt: TGTGCCAGCACTGAGAGGGGAAATCAGCCCCAGCATTTT

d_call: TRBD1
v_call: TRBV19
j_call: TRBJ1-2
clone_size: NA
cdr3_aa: CASSFGTGNYGYTF
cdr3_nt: TGTGCCAGTAGTTTCGGGACAGGGAACTATGGCTACACCTTC

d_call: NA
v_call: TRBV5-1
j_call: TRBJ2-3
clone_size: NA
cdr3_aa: CASSPGQLTGTDTQYF
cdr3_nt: TGCGCCAGCAGCCCCGGACAGCTTACGGGGACAGATACGCAGTATTTT

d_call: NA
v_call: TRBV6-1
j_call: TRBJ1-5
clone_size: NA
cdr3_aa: CASSDVQGNQPQHF
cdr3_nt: TGTGCCAGCAGTGATGTACAGGGAAATCAGCCCCAGCATTTT

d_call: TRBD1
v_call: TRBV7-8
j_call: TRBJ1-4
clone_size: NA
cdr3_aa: CASSLRQGAGEKLFF
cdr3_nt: TGTGCCAGCAGCTTAAGACAGGGGGCGGGGGAAAAACTGTTTTTT

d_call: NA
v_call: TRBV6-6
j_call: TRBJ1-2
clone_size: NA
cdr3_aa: CASSYARTSDYGYTF
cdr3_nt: TGTGCCAGCAGTTACGCACGGACTTCGGACTATGGCTACACCTTC

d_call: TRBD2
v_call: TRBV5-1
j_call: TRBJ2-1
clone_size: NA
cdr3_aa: CASSGEGPYNEQFF
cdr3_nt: TGCGCCAGCAGCGGGGAGGGCCCCTACAATGAGCAGTTCTTC

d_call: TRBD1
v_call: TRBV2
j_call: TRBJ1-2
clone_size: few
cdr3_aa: CASRGQGYGYTF
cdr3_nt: TGTGCCAGCAGAGGACAGGGCTATGGCTACACCTTC

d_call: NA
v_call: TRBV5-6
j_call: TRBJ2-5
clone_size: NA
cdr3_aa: CASARDFPGETQYF
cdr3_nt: TGTGCCAGCGCCAGGGATTTCCCGGGAGAGACCCAGTACTTC

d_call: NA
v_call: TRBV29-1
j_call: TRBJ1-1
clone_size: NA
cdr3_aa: CSVEDYTGTEAFF
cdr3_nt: TGCAGCGTTGAAGATTACACAGGCACTGAAGCTTTCTTT

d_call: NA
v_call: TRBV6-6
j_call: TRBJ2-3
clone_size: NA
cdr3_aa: CASSPVASTDTQYF
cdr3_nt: TGTGCCAGCAGCCCAGTGGCTAGCACAGATACGCAGTATTTT